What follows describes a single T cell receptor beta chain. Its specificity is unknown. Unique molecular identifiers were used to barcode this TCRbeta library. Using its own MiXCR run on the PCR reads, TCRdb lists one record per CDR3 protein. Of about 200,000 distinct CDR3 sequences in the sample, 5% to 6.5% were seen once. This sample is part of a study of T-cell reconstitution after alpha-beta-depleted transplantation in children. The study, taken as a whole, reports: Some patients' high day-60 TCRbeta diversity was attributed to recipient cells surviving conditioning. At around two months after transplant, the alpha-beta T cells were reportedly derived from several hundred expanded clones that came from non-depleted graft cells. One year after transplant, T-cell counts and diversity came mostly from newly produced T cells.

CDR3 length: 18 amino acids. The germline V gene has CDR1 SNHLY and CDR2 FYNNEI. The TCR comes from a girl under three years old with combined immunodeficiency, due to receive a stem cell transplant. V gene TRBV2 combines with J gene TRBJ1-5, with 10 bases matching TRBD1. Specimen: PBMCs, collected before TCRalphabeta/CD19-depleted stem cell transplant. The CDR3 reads CTFCLIRQGASFGQPQHF. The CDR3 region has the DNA TGTACCTTCTGTTTAATACGACAGGGGGCGAGTTTCGGTCAGCCCCAGCATTTT.